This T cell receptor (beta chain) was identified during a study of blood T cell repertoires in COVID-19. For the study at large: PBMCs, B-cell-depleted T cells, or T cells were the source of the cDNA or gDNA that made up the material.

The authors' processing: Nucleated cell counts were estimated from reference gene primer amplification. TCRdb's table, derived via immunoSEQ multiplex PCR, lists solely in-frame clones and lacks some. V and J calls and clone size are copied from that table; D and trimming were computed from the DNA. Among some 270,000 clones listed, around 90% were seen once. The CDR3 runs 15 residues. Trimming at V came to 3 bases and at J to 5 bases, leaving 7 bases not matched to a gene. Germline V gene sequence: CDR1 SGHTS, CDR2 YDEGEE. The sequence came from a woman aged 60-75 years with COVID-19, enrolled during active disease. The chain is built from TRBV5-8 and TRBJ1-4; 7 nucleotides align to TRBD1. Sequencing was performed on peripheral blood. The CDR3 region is CASSSGGTANEKLFF. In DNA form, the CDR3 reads TGTGCCAGCAGCTCGGGGGGGACAGCAAATGAAAAACTGTTTTTT.